A selection of T cell receptor beta chains follows, all from one sample in a study of blood T cell repertoires in COVID-19. Measured with immunoSEQ multiplex PCR; TCRdb has only the in-frame clones, and not every one. The sample shows about 200,000 clones, about 88% of them seen only once. Material: peripheral blood. Receptor source: a man aged 45-60 years with COVID-19, enrolled during active disease. Each CDR3 is given with its conserved first and last residue.

j_call v_call cdr3_aa
TRBJ1-4 TRBV7-9 CASSLGDREFEKLFF
TRBJ2-7 TRBV5-1 CASSGLDGQYF
TRBJ2-7 TRBV6-6 CASSYEQGISYEQYF
TRBJ1-4 TRBV5-6 CASSHKGVVLFF
TRBJ1-4 TRBV5-5 CASSLGTNRATNEKLFF
TRBJ2-5 TRBV19 CASSMDRGETQYF
TRBJ1-5 TRBV5-1 CASSPGEGNQPQHF
TRBJ1-6 TRBV6-5 CATGDREFNSPLHF
TRBJ1-4 TRBV19 CASSNRGNTANEKLFF
TRBJ2-3 TRBV5-1 CASSSPRGSTDTQYF
TRBJ1-4 TRBV11-2 CASSLWGLGVAEKLFF
TRBJ2-1 TRBV7-8 CASSSSGSYNEQFF
TRBJ2-3 TRBV28 CASSLGLAGYTDTQYF
TRBJ2-7 TRBV20-1 CSASPGTGKAYEQYF
TRBJ2-4 TRBV3-1/TRBV3-2 CASSQGDQAGGRVFSLAKNIQYF
TRBJ2-1 TRBV5-1 CASSLAGQRSSYNEQFF
TRBJ2-1 TRBV9 CASSVEGWAGNEQFF
TRBJ2-3 TRBV20-1 CSATSTDTQYF
TRBJ2-5 TRBV5-1 CASSLAPSGVGGTQYF
TRBJ2-1 TRBV28 CASSPPNMANEQFF
TRBJ2-7 TRBV4-3 CATTGGPPSPPYEQYF
TRBJ1-6 TRBV5-1 CASSLGSDSPLHF
TRBJ2-2 TRBV19 CASSIVGGTGELFF
TRBJ2-7 TRBV18 CASSPPTGAYEQYF
TRBJ1-2 TRBV5-4 CASSLGQGANYGYTF
TRBJ2-1 TRBV24-1 CATSDSGTGEPGLVVNEQFF
TRBJ2-1 TRBV9 CASSLLGGHTYNEQFF
TRBJ2-3 TRBV24-1 CATAPGLAGGVDTQYF
TRBJ2-1 TRBV3-1/TRBV3-2 CASSHFSGSSYNEQFF
TRBJ2-7 TRBV6-6 CASRPAASSSYEQYF
TRBJ1-6 TRBV4-3 CASSQDGGNSPLHF
TRBJ2-7 TRBV7-9 CASSPTGTAGSYEQYF